This T cell receptor (beta chain) derives from a study of identical twins. The study, taken as a whole, reports: Twin-shared out-of-frame alpha sequences showed excess low generation probability. Abundant beta clonotypes from cord blood had fewer insertions, unlike memory repertoires, which showed none.

This clonotype turned up a few times. Its antigen is unidentified. cDNA carried unique molecular identifiers, and a universal primer site was added by template switching. TCRdb reprocessed the 5' RACE reads via MiXCR and lists one record per CDR3 protein. The data contain a few hundred thousand distinct CDR3 sequences, roughly 9.9% of them singletons. V trimming: 5 bases; J trimming: 0 bases; junction bases outside the gene matches: 7. From germline, CDR1 is SGHNT and CDR2 YENEEA. There are 16 residues in the CDR3. This sample also appeared in a second study, on yellow fever vaccine responses in identical twins.

This sequence joins TRBV11-3 and TRBJ2-1, with TRBD2 matching 7 bases. This TCR was recovered from a young woman in good health. The material sequenced was PBMCs. As DNA, the CDR3 is TGTGCCAGCAGCCCTCGGGGGGACCACTCCTACAATGAGCAGTTCTTC. It encodes CASSPRGDHSYNEQFF.